The rows below give T cell receptor beta chains drawn from one sample of a study of blood T cell repertoires in COVID-19. TCRdb's table, derived via immunoSEQ multiplex PCR, lists solely in-frame clones and lacks some. This table has more than 55,000 clones, roughly four fifths appearing once. The sample was peripheral blood. The receptors derive from a woman aged 80 or over with acute or convalescent COVID-19. The CDR3 runs from the conserved cysteine through the conserved F or W. The D gene is left open where the match is weak. The size entry is marked missing in some rows and otherwise reads once, few, many or a size class.

V	J	size	D	length	DNA	CDR3
TRBV25-1	TRBJ2-1	-	TRBD1	16	TGTGCCAGCAGTGAACGGGGACAGGGGGCTTTAAATGAGCAGTTCTTC	CASSERGQGALNEQFF
TRBV11-2	TRBJ2-2	once	-	19	TGTGCCAGCAGCATCCGAGCGGCGGGGGCCCTACGGAACACCGGGGAGCTGTTTTTT	CASSIRAAGALRNTGELFF
TRBV18	TRBJ1-5	-	-	14	TGTGCCAGCTCTGAGGGTAATAGCAATCAGCCCCAGCATTTT	CASSEGNSNQPQHF
TRBV6-5	TRBJ2-4	-	TRBD2	15	TGTGCCAGCAGCCGAGCGGGGGGGCAGGGGGACATTCAGTACTTC	CASSRAGGQGDIQYF
TRBV27	TRBJ1-5	-	TRBD1	16	TGTGCCAGCAGTTCCTCGACAGGGGGTAGCAATCAGCCCCAGCATTTT	CASSSSTGGSNQPQHF
TRBV7-2	TRBJ2-5	few	-	15	TGTGCCAGCAGCTTTGACCGTGGACTCCAAGAGACCCAGTACTTC	CASSFDRGLQETQYF
TRBV9	TRBJ2-2	-	-	19	TGTGCCAGCAGCGTAGCCTCAGGAGGTACACCTGGGAACACCGGGGAGCTGTTTTTT	CASSVASGGTPGNTGELFF
TRBV2	TRBJ1-1	few	TRBD1	14	TGTGCCAGCAGTGCTCGGACAGGTAGGACTGAAGCTTTCTTT	CASSARTGRTEAFF
TRBV5-1	TRBJ1-1	-	TRBD1	15	TGCGCCAGCAGCAAAAACAGGGGAGAGAACACTGAAGCTTTCTTT	CASSKNRGENTEAFF
TRBV6-6	TRBJ1-2	-	TRBD1	14	TGTGCCAGCACCTTGGCCGGGACAGGGTTCGGCTACACCTTC	CASTLAGTGFGYTF
TRBV5-4	TRBJ2-1	-	TRBD2	15	TGTGCCAGCAGCTTGGCCAGCGGGGGGGCGGATGAGCAGTTCTTC	CASSLASGGADEQFF
TRBV23-1	TRBJ1-5	-	-	16	TGCGCCAGCAGTCAATCGTGGGGGGAAGGAAATCAGCCCCAGCATTTT	CASSQSWGEGNQPQHF
TRBV5-1	TRBJ2-5	few	TRBD2	15	TGCGCCAGCAGCTTGAATGGGGGACTAGGCGAGACCCAGTACTTC	CASSLNGGLGETQYF
TRBV6-4	TRBJ1-5	-	TRBD1	18	TGTGCCAGCTTACCCCGGGACAGACTTCGGTATAGCAATCAGCCCCAGCATTTT	CASLPRDRLRYSNQPQHF
TRBV5-1	TRBJ1-2	-	TRBD1	14	TGCGCCAGCAGCTCTAACCGGGACAGGTGGGGCTACACCTTC	CASSSNRDRWGYTF
TRBV11-3	TRBJ2-7	-	TRBD1	15	TGTGCCAGCAGCTTAGATGTGGGACAGGGGACCGAGCAGTACTTC	CASSLDVGQGTEQYF
TRBV10-2	TRBJ1-2	-	-	15	TGCGCCAGCAGTGAGTCGTCAGTAGGGAGCTATGGCTACACCTTC	CASSESSVGSYGYTF
TRBV19	TRBJ1-1	-	TRBD1	14	TGTGCCAGTACCGGGACAGGGAGGTCCACTGAAGCTTTCTTT	CASTGTGRSTEAFF
TRBV6-1	TRBJ2-7	-	-	15	TGTGCCAGCAGTGAAGCGCCCGGGTCTCCTTGGGAGCAGTACTTC	CASSEAPGSPWEQYF
TRBV29-1	TRBJ2-1	-	-	10	TGCAGCACCCAGATGGGGCGGCAGTTCTTC	CSTQMGRQFF
TRBV6-5	TRBJ1-3	-	-	15	TGTGCCAGCAGTAACGGGGAGGTCTCTGGAAACACCATATATTTT	CASSNGEVSGNTIYF
TRBV13	TRBJ2-5	-	-	14	TGTGCCAGCAGCTTAAACAGGGAATCAGAGACCCAGTACTTC	CASSLNRESETQYF
TRBV2	TRBJ2-7	-	TRBD1	14	TGTGCCAGCAGTGATGGACAGGGGGCTTACGAGCAGTACTTC	CASSDGQGAYEQYF
TRBV30	TRBJ1-2	-	-	19	TGTGCCTGGAGTCCTTCCTTGGGGGGGGTCGTCCTGCCCCGCTATGGCTACACCTTC	CAWSPSLGGVVLPRYGYTF
TRBV7-2	TRBJ1-1	-	-	15	TGTGCCAGCAGCCCAGTCCCCAGGGATACGGCTGAAGCTTTCTTT	CASSPVPRDTAEAFF
TRBV12-5	TRBJ1-1	-	-	11	TGTGCTAGTGGTTTTTCAACTGAAGCTTTCTTT	CASGFSTEAFF
TRBV4-1	TRBJ2-3	-	TRBD2	16	TGCGCCAGCAGCCAAGAAGCGGGGGGGTTCACAGATACGCAGTATTTT	CASSQEAGGFTDTQYF